This T cell receptor (beta chain) was retrieved from a study of OX40 agonist ivuxolimab in advanced cancers. Study summary: The patients got ivuxolimab, which is an agonistic anti-OX40 (CD134) antibody.

Assay: immunoSEQ multiplex PCR; the TCRdb copy retains only in-frame clones and omits some. The table shows under 50,000 clones, with 70% to 90% occurring only once. Germline values: CDR1 SGDLS, CDR2 YYNGEE. The CDR3 runs to 15 residues. V lost 3 bases and J lost 1, with 13 bases in between. Of note for this clone: No antigen is known for it.

Overall study findings and caveats: Some patients without response likewise showed low normalized clonal expansion.

Sequenced material: CD4+ or CD8+ T cells sorted from blood, taken in a trial of the OX40 agonist ivuxolimab. The rearrangement links TRBV9 to TRBJ1-2, with D unresolved. The receptor comes from an adult with an advanced solid tumor such as melanoma, head and neck, liver or kidney cancer. CDR3 nucleotide sequence: TGTGCCAGCAGCGGACCTTTGACTTTTAACTATGGCTACACCTTC. Translation: CASSGPLTFNYGYTF.